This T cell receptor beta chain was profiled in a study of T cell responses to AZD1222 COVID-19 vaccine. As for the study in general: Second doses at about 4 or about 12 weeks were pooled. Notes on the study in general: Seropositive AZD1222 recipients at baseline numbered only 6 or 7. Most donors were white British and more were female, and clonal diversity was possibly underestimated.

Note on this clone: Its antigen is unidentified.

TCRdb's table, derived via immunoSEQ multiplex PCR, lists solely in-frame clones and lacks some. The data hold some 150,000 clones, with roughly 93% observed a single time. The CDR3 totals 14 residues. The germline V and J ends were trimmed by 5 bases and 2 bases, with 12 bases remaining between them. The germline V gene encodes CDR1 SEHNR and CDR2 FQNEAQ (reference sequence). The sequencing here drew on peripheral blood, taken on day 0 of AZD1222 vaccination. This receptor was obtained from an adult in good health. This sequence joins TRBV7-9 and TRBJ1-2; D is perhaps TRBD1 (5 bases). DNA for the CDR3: TGTGCCAGCAGCCGGGACGGGGTAAACTATGGCTACACCTTC. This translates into CASSRDGVNYGYTF.